Below, one T cell receptor beta chain is given with its context. This clonotype was seen a few times. This clone's antigen is unknown. The record has no base qualities; no much larger clone is one base away. The data stem from a study of T-cell memory formation after mild COVID-19 (dated by TCRdb to the early 2020s). For the study in its entirety: TCR sequence clusters from the two donors were found to be largely donor specific. Longitudinal TCRalpha and TCRbeta repertoire sequencing tracked T-cell clones expanding and contracting after mild COVID-19 in two donors. The cohort was made up of two young adult volunteers, one female and one male, who were previously healthy. The paper as a whole reports these results and caveats: Clones that contracted from day 15 to 85 showed balanced CD4/CD8 phenotypes, whereas a second wave of clones that expanded from day 15 to 37 leaned towards CD4+. Some responding clones were found in pre-infection memory, which suggests that pre-existing cross-reactive memory T cells took part in the SARS-CoV-2 response. The study included only a couple of mild cases, and larger cohorts that include severe cases with pre-infection samples were judged to be necessary. Contracting CD4+ clones appeared mostly in the CM and EM memory subsets, whereas CD8+ clones were enriched in EMRA. Whether the second-wave clones peaking on day 37 were SARS-CoV-2 specific was not confirmed.

PBMCs were isolated by Ficoll-Paque density gradient centrifugation. Sequencing relied on an Illumina NovaSeq 6000. Using 5'RACE with constant-segment primers, TCRalpha and TCRbeta cDNA libraries were constructed, with sample barcodes and unique molecular identifiers added in the process. RNA was extracted from every sample with Trizol reagent. Library amplification was performed in two PCR steps, and a second sample barcode and Illumina TruSeq adapters were introduced in the second step. Libraries were sequenced on an Illumina NovaSeq with 2 x 150 bp paired-end reads. The published analysis was carried out like this. The reads were demultiplexed and collapsed into UMI-guided consensus sequences using migec v1.2.7. Using mixcr v2.1.11, UMI consensuses were aligned to TRA and TRB V and J templates and then assembled into clonotypes. Expanded or contracted clonotypes were those called significant by both edgeR and NoisET, with noise models trained on biological replicates. For edgeR calls, a false discovery rate-adjusted p below 0.01 and a log2 fold-change threshold of 1 were applied. PCA with hierarchical clustering of max-normalized trajectories of the 1000 most abundant clonotypes was used as exploratory dynamics analysis. The CD4 or CD8 phenotype of responding clones was assigned using the separately sequenced CD4+ and CD8+ repertoires. The raw public reads went through TCRdb reprocessing: fastp at Q25, MiXCR clone calling, in-frame beta chains kept. For every CDR3 protein sequence, its rows merge into one entry that carries the most common genes and DNA. The V and J calls reflect TCRdb's pipeline rather than the authors' work. For this sample there are roughly 280,000 distinct CDR3 sequences; 8% to 9% appear just once. The leading ten clones occupy approximately 23% of the sample.

CDR1 MNHNS and CDR2 SASEGT are derived from the germline V gene. From the cysteine up to the phenylalanine, the CDR3 has a length of 16 residues. The read is trimmed to its CDR3 DNA, 48 bases read in frame from base 1. Cut back by 0 bases and 3 bases, the V and J ends lie 14 bases apart. The source is a man aged 18 to 29 who had mild COVID-19 (a few samples of this study predate the infection). The sample titles of this study are shuffled in the database, so cell type and time point are left out; the donor was told from shared clones. Sequencing was done on a sample of PBMCs or a T cell subset sorted from them (not recorded which). Rearrangement joined TRBV6-1 to TRBJ1-2; no D segment can be confidently identified. The DNA reads as follows: TGTGCCAGCAGTGAAGCGGGGTCGGTTTACTACTATGGCTACACCTTC. This translates into CASSEAGSVYYYGYTF.